The 28 T cell receptor beta chains below were found in one sample sequenced in a study of blood T cell repertoires in COVID-19. Sequenced by immunoSEQ multiplex PCR; TCRdb stores in-frame clones only, minus some. The sample records some 85,000 clones, approximately 84% being singletons. The specimen was peripheral blood. The receptors stem from a man aged 65 to 79 with COVID-19, enrolled during active disease.

This clone was counted many times. CDR3 sequence: CASSQQPGLAGNTDTQYF. As DNA, the CDR3 is TGTGCCAGCAGCCAACAACCGGGACTAGCGGGGAACACAGATACGCAGTATTTT. The chain joins TRBV4-2 to TRBJ2-3; 13 positions agree with TRBD2. Germline CDR1 LGHNA, CDR2 YNFKEQ. The length of the CDR3 is 18 residues. V gave up 2 bases and J gave up 2 bases; unmatched junction bases: 7.

CDR3 nucleotide sequence: TGCGCCAGCAGCCCGGGACTAGGAAGCACAGATACGCAGTATTTT. Its translation is CASSPGLGSTDTQYF. This chain connects TRBV5-1 to TRBJ2-3; TRBD2 matches 8 bases. CDR1 and CDR2 (germline): SGHRS, YFSETQ. With V trimmed by 4 bases and J by 0 bases, 4 bases remained unmatched. This CDR3 spans 15 amino acids.

This rearrangement joins TRBV7-2 to TRBJ1-3, with D perhaps matching TRBD1 (6 bases). Germline V gives CDR1 SGHTA, CDR2 FQGNSA. V was cut by 5 bases and J by 0 bases, with 14 bases left in between. This CDR3 contains 16 residues. The CDR3 loop reads CASSLRRTVSGNTIYF. CDR3 DNA sequence: TGTGCCAGCAGCCTACGGCGGACAGTCTCTGGAAACACCATATATTTT.

The rearrangement joins TRBV9 to TRBJ2-3, with D perhaps matching TRBD2 (5 bases). The germline V and J ends were trimmed by 2 bases and 4 bases, with 8 bases remaining between them. In germline, CDR1 is SGDLS, CDR2 YYNGEE. CDR3 size: 13 residues. Here the CDR3 DNA reads TGTGCCAGCAGCGTCCTTAGCGCAGATACGCAGTATTTT. This gives the protein CASSVLSADTQYF.

About this clone: Relative to the germline gene, one junction end is altered; a read error may explain this. This sequence joins TRBV5-1 and TRBJ1-6; 8 bases agree with TRBD1. This CDR3 has 15 residues. CDR1 and CDR2 from the germline V gene are SGHRS and YFSETQ. The CDR3: CASSPGTGGPSTLHF. As DNA, the CDR3 is TGCGCCAGCAGCCCCGGGACAGGCGGCCCTTCAACCCTCCACTTT.

On this clone: Other DNA sequences in this sample translate to the same CDR3. The V gene is TRBV10-3, the J gene TRBJ1-5, with 7 bases lining up with TRBD1. Germline V CDR1 and CDR2: ENHRY, SYGVKD. The ends lost 3 bases at V and 5 bases at J; junction bases unmatched: 1. The CDR3 is 13 residues long. The CDR3 coding sequence is TGTGCCATCAGTGACAGGGGGGATCAGCCCCAGCATTTT. Translating gives CAISDRGDQPQHF.

The chain couples TRBV27 to TRBJ2-1; 8 positions match TRBD2. Germline CDR1 and CDR2: MNHEY and SMNVEV (reference sequence). J lost 0 bases, V lost 8 bases, and 6 bases had no gene match. The CDR3 extends over 15 amino acids. In DNA, the CDR3 is TGTGCCAGCCGCCCGGCGGGGGGCTCCTACAATGAGCAGTTCTTC. Amino acid sequence: CASRPAGGSYNEQFF.

This clone was observed a handful of times. The chain carries TRBV5-1 and TRBJ1-4; D is undetermined. Trimming stripped 3 bases from V and 3 bases from J, with 12 bases between. Germline CDR1 SGHRS, CDR2 YFSETQ. This CDR3 is built from 15 residues. DNA of the CDR3: TGCGCCAGCAGCTCACCGGACTCAGCTAATGAAAAACTGTTTTTT. Amino acid sequence: CASSSPDSANEKLFF.

V gene TRBV6-5 combines with J gene TRBJ1-2, with D tentatively TRBD1 (6 bases). V was clipped by 2 bases and J by 6 bases, with 10 bases between them. The germline gives CDR1 MNHEY, CDR2 SVGAGI. The CDR3 runs to 13 residues. CDR3 sequence (DNA): TGTGCCAGCAGTTACAGCCAGGGGAATGGCTACACCTTC. Its protein is CASSYSQGNGYTF.

V and J are TRBV6-6 and TRBJ2-1; maybe TRBD1 (5 bases). The CDR3 runs to 13 residues. The V end was cut by 7 bases, the J end by 0 bases, with 7 bases between. Germline V gene sequence: CDR1 MNHNY, CDR2 SVGAGI (reference sequence). This chain's CDR3 is CASTTGSYNEQFF. The CDR3 DNA reads TGTGCCAGCACCACAGGCTCCTACAATGAGCAGTTCTTC.

In this sample, this clone turned up a few times. This chain joins TRBV5-4 and TRBJ2-7, with 10 bases aligning to TRBD1. The CDR3 contains 14 residues. The V gene end was trimmed by 3 bases and the J gene end by 4 bases; junction bases not matched to a gene: 4. CDR1 is SGHNT and CDR2 is YYREEE in the germline V gene (reference sequence). CDR3 sequence (DNA): TGTGCCAGCAGCTGGGGACAGGGGACGTACGAGCAGTACTTC. Protein sequence: CASSWGQGTYEQYF.

The chain is built from TRBV10-3 and TRBJ2-2; 14 nucleotides line up with TRBD2. This CDR3 is built from 17 residues. The V gene's germline CDR1 is ENHRY and CDR2 SYGVKD. With V trimmed by 10 bases and J by 3 bases, 10 bases remained unmatched. The CDR3 DNA reads TGTGCCAGCGTCCCGGGACTAGCGGGAGTGGACACCGGGGAGCTGTTTTTT. This gives the protein CASVPGLAGVDTGELFF.

The rearrangement joins TRBV6-5 to TRBJ1-5; D is possibly TRBD1 (6 bases). This CDR3 has 15 amino acids. The V end lost 6 bases, the J end lost 2 bases, and 14 bases lay between the germline ends. Germline V CDR1 and CDR2: MNHEY, SVGAGI. CDR3 coding DNA: TGTGCCAGCAGATGGGGGGGGGCTGGCAATCAGCCCCAGCATTTT. Residues: CASRWGGAGNQPQHF.

The chain combines TRBV2 with TRBJ1-1; D is unclear. V lost 4 bases to trimming and J lost 0 bases, with 9 bases between them. The germline V gene encodes CDR1 SNHLY and CDR2 FYNNEI. The CDR3 extends over 14 amino acids. Written as DNA, the CDR3 is TGTGCCAGCAGTGTGTCGCCGGTGAACACTGAAGCTTTCTTT. Translated: CASSVSPVNTEAFF. Together with reference TRBV2 and TRBJ1-1, the CDR3 gives the full variable domain: EPEVTQTPSHQVTQMGQEVILRCVPISNHLYFYWYRQILGQKVEFLVSFYNNEISEKSEIFDDQFSVERPDGSNFTLKIRSTKLEDSAMYFCASSVSPVNTEAFFGQGTRLTVV.

This chain uses TRBV6-5 with TRBJ2-5; 8 nucleotides agree with TRBD1. V shed 7 bases, J shed 4 bases, and the junction held 11 bases outside the gene matches. The germline CDR1 and CDR2 sequences are MNHEY and SVGAGI. The CDR3 sequence is 15 residues long. CDR3 bases: TGTGCCAGCACCTCCGGACAGGGTAGTTTAGAGACCCAGTACTTC. It specifies CASTSGQGSLETQYF.

This clone has a single count. This sequence joins TRBV7-6 and TRBJ1-4, with a possible D match to TRBD1 (6 bases). The CDR3 spans 15 residues. CDR1 and CDR2 from the germline V gene are SGHVS and FNYEAQ. The V end was cut by 5 bases, the J end by 2 bases, with 12 bases between. CDR3 loop: CASSRFRGTNEKLFF. The CDR3 DNA is TGTGCCAGCAGCCGTTTTAGGGGGACTAATGAAAAACTGTTTTTT.

This clone occurred many times. This chain links TRBV9 with TRBJ2-1, with 15 bases matching TRBD2. The length of the CDR3 is 15 residues. The germline CDR1 and CDR2 sequences are SGDLS and YYNGEE. V dropped 3 bases and J dropped 8; count of bases not matched to a gene: 3. The CDR3 reads CASSEGLAGGYEQFF. CDR3 nucleotide sequence: TGTGCCAGCAGCGAGGGACTAGCGGGGGGATATGAGCAGTTCTTC.

The chain joins TRBV3-1 (or the pseudogene TRBV3-2) to TRBJ2-5, with D hard to call. From germline, CDR1 is LGHDT and CDR2 YNNKEL (reference sequence). The germline V and J ends were trimmed by 2 bases and 5 bases, with 6 bases remaining between them. The CDR3 totals 12 residues. In nucleotides, the CDR3 is TGTGCCAGCAGCCAATCCCTGGAGACCCAGTACTTC. It codes for CASSQSLETQYF.

The V and J genes are TRBV5-4 and TRBJ2-2; 13 nucleotides align to TRBD2. The CDR3 length is 16 residues. With 3 bases clipped from V and 5 bases from J, the junction kept 4 bases outside the gene matches. Germline V CDR1 and CDR2: SGHNT, YYREEE (reference sequence). The CDR3 here is CASSSGLAGVTGELFF. In DNA, the CDR3 is TGTGCCAGCAGCTCAGGACTAGCGGGGGTTACCGGGGAGCTGTTTTTT.

This clone appeared once. This chain uses TRBV14 with TRBJ2-5; D not certain. Germline values: CDR1 SGHDN, CDR2 FVKESK. This CDR3 comprises 14 residues. V was trimmed by 4 bases and J by 5 bases, leaving 14 bases between them. The chain's CDR3 is CASSRMTLVETQYF. DNA of the CDR3: TGTGCCAGCAGCCGTATGACTCTGGTTGAGACCCAGTACTTC.

V and J are TRBV9 and TRBJ2-2, with 7 bases aligning to TRBD2. From germline, CDR1 is SGDLS and CDR2 YYNGEE. The CDR3 loop spans 17 amino acids. With V trimmed by 0 bases and J by 0 bases, 5 bases remained unmatched. CDR3 loop: CASSVEPAGPNTGELFF. The CDR3 DNA reads as TGTGCCAGCAGCGTAGAACCAGCGGGGCCGAACACCGGGGAGCTGTTTTTT.

Only one count was recorded for this clone. The chain links TRBV11-1 to TRBJ2-3; D might be TRBD1 (6 bases). The germline CDR1 and CDR2 sequences are SGHAT and FQDESV (reference sequence). V was trimmed by 5 bases and J by 0 bases, leaving 9 bases between them. The CDR3 extends over 14 amino acids. CDR3 sequence: CASSQGFSTDTQYF. The CDR3 nucleotides are TGTGCCAGCAGCCAGGGGTTCAGCACAGATACGCAGTATTTT.

The chain links TRBV11-3 to TRBJ2-3, with D maybe TRBD1 (6 bases). Trimming pared 3 bases from V and 4 bases from J, leaving 14 bases between. The CDR3 loop spans 15 amino acids. Germline V CDR1 and CDR2: SGHNT, YENEEA. The CDR3 spells CASSLGRTAADTQYF. CDR3 DNA sequence: TGTGCCAGCAGCTTGGGCAGGACAGCCGCAGATACGCAGTATTTT.

The chain couples TRBV7-2 to TRBJ2-7; D is uncertain. CDR3 length equals 13 residues. V was clipped by 3 bases and J by 2 bases, with 8 bases between them. Germline V gene sequence: CDR1 SGHTA, CDR2 FQGNSA. CDR3 sequence reads: CASSFHRTYEQYF. In DNA, the CDR3 is TGTGCCAGCAGCTTCCACAGAACCTACGAGCAGTACTTC.

The chain joins TRBV5-1 to TRBJ2-7, with 9 bases that match TRBD1. The CDR3 is 15 residues long. Germline assignment: CDR1 SGHRS and CDR2 YFSETQ. V lost 0 bases to trimming and J lost 3 bases; unmatched junction nucleotides: 4. The CDR3 DNA reads TGCGCCAGCAGCTTGGGGGACAGGGCGGTCTACGAGCAGTACTTC. Protein: CASSLGDRAVYEQYF.

This chain connects TRBV7-2 to TRBJ2-7; no clear D gene. From germline, CDR1 is SGHTA and CDR2 FQGNSA. V was clipped by 2 bases and J by 1 base, with 12 bases between them. The CDR3 is 15 residues long. The CDR3 reads CASSLLAGNSYEQYF. In nucleotides, the CDR3 is TGTGCCAGCAGCTTATTGGCAGGCAATTCCTACGAGCAGTACTTC. Full variable domain (outside the CDR3, taken from reference TRBV7-2 and TRBJ2-7): GAGVSQSPSNKVTEKGKDVELRCDPISGHTALYWYRQSLGQGLEFLIYFQGNSAPDKSGLPSDRFSAERTGGSVSTLTIQRTQQEDSAVYLCASSLLAGNSYEQYFGPGTRLTVT.

This clone was recorded a few times. V usage is TRBV12-3 or TRBV12-4 and J usage is TRBJ1-2; weak D call: TRBD1 (6 bases). This CDR3 is built from 13 residues. Trimming removed 5 bases from V and 4 bases from J, with 11 bases in between. CDR3 sequence reads: CASSTTGTYGYTF. The CDR3 DNA reads as TGTGCCAGCAGTACTACAGGGACCTATGGCTACACCTTC.

This chain links TRBV7-2 with TRBJ2-7, with 8 positions matching TRBD2. From germline, CDR1 is SGHTA and CDR2 FQGNSA. This CDR3 region has 15 residues. V shed 4 bases, J shed 0 bases, and the junction held 5 bases outside the gene matches. In nucleotides, the CDR3 is TGTGCCAGCAGCTACACCACTAGCGGCTCCTACGAGCAGTACTTC. Protein product: CASSYTTSGSYEQYF.